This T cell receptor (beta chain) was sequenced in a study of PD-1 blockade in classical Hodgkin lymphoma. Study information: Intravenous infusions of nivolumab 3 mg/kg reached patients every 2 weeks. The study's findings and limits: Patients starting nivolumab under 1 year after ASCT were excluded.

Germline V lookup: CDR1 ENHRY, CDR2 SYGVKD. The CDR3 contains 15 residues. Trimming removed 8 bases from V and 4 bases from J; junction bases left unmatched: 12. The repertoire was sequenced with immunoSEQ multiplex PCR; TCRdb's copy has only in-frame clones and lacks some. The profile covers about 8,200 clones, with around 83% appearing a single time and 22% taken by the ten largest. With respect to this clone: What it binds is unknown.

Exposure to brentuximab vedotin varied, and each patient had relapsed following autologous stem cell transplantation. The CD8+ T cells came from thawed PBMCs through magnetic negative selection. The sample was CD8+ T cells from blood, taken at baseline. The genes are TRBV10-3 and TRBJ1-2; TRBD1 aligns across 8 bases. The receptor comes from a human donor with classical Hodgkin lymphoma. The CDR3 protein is CAIGQTGEIGYGYTF. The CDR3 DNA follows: TGTGCCATCGGTCAGACAGGGGAAATAGGCTATGGCTACACCTTC.